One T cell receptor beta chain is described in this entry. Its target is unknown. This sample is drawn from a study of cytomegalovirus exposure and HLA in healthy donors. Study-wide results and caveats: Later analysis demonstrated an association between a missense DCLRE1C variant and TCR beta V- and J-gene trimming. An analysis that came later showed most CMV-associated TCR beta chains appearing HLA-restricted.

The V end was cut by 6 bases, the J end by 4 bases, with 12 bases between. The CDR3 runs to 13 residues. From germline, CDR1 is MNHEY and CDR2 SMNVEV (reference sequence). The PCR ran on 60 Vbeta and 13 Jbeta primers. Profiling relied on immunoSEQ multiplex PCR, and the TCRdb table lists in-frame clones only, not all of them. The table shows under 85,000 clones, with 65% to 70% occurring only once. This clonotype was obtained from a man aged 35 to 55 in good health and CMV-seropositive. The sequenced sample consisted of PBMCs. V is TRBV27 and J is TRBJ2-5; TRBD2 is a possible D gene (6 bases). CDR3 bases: TGTGCCAGCAGCGCCCGGGGAGGAGAGACCCAGTACTTC. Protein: CASSARGGETQYF.